This entry is about one T cell receptor beta chain. Its antigen is still unknown. These data belong to a study of cytomegalovirus exposure and HLA in healthy donors. Study observations and caveats: Among TCR sequences, most were rare, though some public TCRs appeared in many donors. Per a later analysis, 15,000 to 20,000 TCR beta sequences showed association with HLA alleles at 0.05 false discovery rate. Apparent HLA restriction characterized most CMV-associated TCR beta chains in a later analysis. Of the V segments, some could not be distinguished, including TRBV6-2 and TRBV6-3, and were excluded.

The germline CDR1 and CDR2 sequences are MNHEY and SVGAGI. Trimming pared 10 bases from V and 3 bases from J, leaving 12 bases between. The length of the CDR3 is 12 residues. Both 60 Vbeta primers and 13 Jbeta primers went into the PCR. The data were produced by immunoSEQ multiplex PCR, yet TCRdb's version contains in-frame clones alone and is incomplete. The sample contains more than 110,000 clones, around 85% of which appear only once. The rearrangement uses TRBV6-5 and TRBJ1-1; D is unresolved. This clonotype originated in a middle-aged man in good health and CMV-seropositive. The sample consisted of PBMCs. CDR3 in DNA: TGTGCCATCCCGCCCCGGGACACTGAAGCTTTCTTT. It encodes CAIPPRDTEAFF.